The text below deals with one T cell receptor (beta chain). The data were obtained in a study of OX40 agonist ivuxolimab in advanced cancers. This CDR3 region has 11 residues. Trimming pared 5 bases from V and 3 bases from J, leaving 5 bases between. Germline V gene sequence: CDR1 LGHNA, CDR2 YSLEER. Patients with a history of autoimmune disease or on systemic immunosuppression were excluded. Measured with immunoSEQ multiplex PCR; TCRdb has only the in-frame clones, and not every one. The sample holds under 20,000 clones; 87% are singletons and the top ten take roughly 30%. Sequencing used CD4+ or CD8+ T cells sorted from blood, obtained in a trial of the OX40 agonist ivuxolimab. The chain is built from TRBV4-3 and TRBJ2-7; no firm D call. The TCR originated in an adult with an advanced solid tumor such as melanoma, head and neck, liver or kidney cancer. As DNA, the CDR3 is TGCGCCAGCAGCAATAGCTACGAGCAGTACTTC. It encodes CASSNSYEQYF.